Below are 3 T cell receptor beta chains sequenced from a single sample in a study of T cell repertoires in cytomegalovirus infection. TCRdb re-derived calls from the reads in MiXCR, one entry per CDR3 protein. The sample includes a few hundred thousand distinct CDR3 sequences, 17% of them seen just once. Material for sequencing was CD8+ T cells from PBMCs. The receptors here all came from a human donor in good health (CMV status not recorded). Some clones in this sample may be carry-over from other donors' samples.

The chain carries TRBV28 and TRBJ2-7; D possibly uses TRBD1 or TRBD2 (5 bases each). The germline CDR1 and CDR2 sequences are MDHEN and SYDVKM. The CDR3 contains 14 residues. The V and J ends lost 3 bases and 5 bases respectively, with 14 bases between them. The CDR3 nucleotides are TGTGCCAGCAGTTTGGGTTGGGGGTTCGACGAGCAGTACTTC. It is translated as CASSLGWGFDEQYF.

This clonotype was detected many times. J is TRBJ2-1 and V is TRBV13, with D possibly matching TRBD1 (6 bases). Trimming removed 5 bases at V and 3 bases at J, with 14 bases between. This CDR3 has 15 amino acids. Germline V CDR1 and CDR2: PRHDT, FYEKMQ (reference sequence). The CDR3 region has the DNA TGTGCCAGCAGCCGCAAGCAGGGGATCTACAATGAGCAGTTCTTC. Amino acids: CASSRKQGIYNEQFF.

The chain couples TRBV19 to TRBJ1-5; unclear D gene. This CDR3 contains 15 residues. V lost 7 bases to trimming and J lost 5 bases, with 18 bases between them. CDR1 and CDR2 (germline): LNHDA, SQIVND (reference sequence). Here the CDR3 DNA reads TGTGCCAGTATGAGCCGGGATACAGATTATCAGCCCCAGCATTTT. This codes for CASMSRDTDYQPQHF.